This T cell receptor (beta chain) is drawn from a study of T cell changes during pregnancy in multiple sclerosis. Repertoires were generated with immunoSEQ multiplex PCR, while TCRdb's copy carries only in-frame clones and drops some. The repertoire includes approximately 20,000 clones, 75% to 95% of them detected once, and 0.68% sits in the top ten. V lost 4 bases to trimming and J lost 0 bases, with 12 bases between them. This CDR3 region has 15 residues. The germline gives CDR1 SNHLY, CDR2 FYNNEI. The receptor was derived from a female donor with multiple sclerosis, enrolled in a pregnancy study. Source: CD4+ T cells from peripheral blood mononuclear cells, taken in the third trimester of pregnancy. This chain uses TRBV2 with TRBJ1-1, with D possibly matching TRBD1 (5 bases). CDR3 coding DNA: TGTGCCAGCAGTGTTATGGGGCAGCTGAACACTGAAGCTTTCTTT. It encodes CASSVMGQLNTEAFF.